This T cell receptor (beta chain) was captured by sequencing in a study of CD8+CD57+ T cells in acquired aplastic anemia. About the research overall: Average DNA yield from sorted CD4+ and CD8+ cells was around 3 ug.

All sequencing subjects had displayed CD8+CD57+ cell expansion on flow cytometry. Each of the patients presented with severe acquired aplastic anemia. The template for TCR beta VDJ and CDR3 sequence profiling was genomic DNA. TCRdb re-called the reads with MiXCR, one entry per CDR3 protein. The sample comprises under 200,000 distinct CDR3 sequences, less than 60% of which are singletons, and around 1.8% rests with the top ten. The CDR3 contains 14 residues. Germline trimming cut 8 bases from V and 5 bases from J; bases unmatched to any gene: 9. Germline V lookup: CDR1 SNHLY, CDR2 FYNNEI. Sequenced sample: sorted CD4+, CD8+, or CD8+CD57+ T cells (not recorded which) from PBMCs. V usage is TRBV2 and J usage is TRBJ2-5; 9 bases agree with TRBD1. This clonotype was sampled from a human donor with aplastic anemia. CDR3 residues: CASRGTGQRETQYF. The CDR3 DNA sequence: TGTGCCAGCCGAGGGACAGGGCAACGGGAGACCCAGTACTTC.